Below are 9 T cell receptor beta chains sequenced from a single sample in a study of cytomegalovirus exposure and HLA in healthy donors (dated by TCRdb to 2016 to 2017). To prepare the library, the immunoSEQ multiplex PCR assay was applied. For the multiplex PCR, a mixture combining 60 forward primers for TCR Vbeta segments and 13 reverse primers for TCR Jbeta segments was used. The table comes from immuneACCESS by way of TCRdb, which keeps in-frame sequences with V and J called. Part of the clones is missing from these tables; in studies checked, under half for an unresolved V gene and the rest for unknown reasons. In this sample the table shows 150,000 to 200,000 clones, roughly four fifths of which occur a single time. The ten biggest clones cover about 1.6% of the sample. The sample taken for sequencing was PBMCs. Source of these receptors: a man aged 40-50 years in good health and CMV-seronegative.

A note on this clone: Mismatch with germline at one junction end may stem from a read error. This chain connects TRBV4-1 to TRBJ2-4; 9 bases agree with TRBD2. The CDR3 is 17 residues long. CDR1 MGHRA and CDR2 YSYEKL come from the germline V gene. The CDR3 region has the DNA TGCGCCAGCAGCCAAGGTCCAGCGGGGGGTGGCAAAAACAGTCAGTACTTC. Amino acid sequence: CASSQGPAGGGKNSQYF.

This clone was observed once. The rearrangement uses TRBV5-1 and TRBJ1-1; D is uncertain. The CDR3 has 13 amino acids. CDR1 and CDR2 (germline): SGHRS, YFSETQ. V was shortened by 1 base and J by 1 base, with 5 bases between the two germline ends. The CDR3 is CASSLLRNTEAFF. CDR3 in DNA: TGCGCCAGCAGCTTGTTGCGGAACACTGAAGCTTTCTTT.

The chain combines TRBV5-1 with TRBJ2-3; TRBD2 might be the D (5 bases). CDR1 and CDR2 (germline): SGHRS, YFSETQ. The length of the CDR3 is 14 residues. Trimming removed 6 bases at V and 2 bases at J, with 13 bases between. As DNA, the CDR3 is TGCGCCAGCACCCTCGAGGGTTTCACAGATACGCAGTATTTT. Translated: CASTLEGFTDTQYF.

The V call is TRBV18, the J call TRBJ2-5; D possibly corresponds to TRBD2 (5 bases). Deletions cut 0 bases from V and 4 bases from J, with 6 bases between. Germline values: CDR1 KGHSH, CDR2 LQKENI. This CDR3 has 13 residues. The CDR3 sequence is CASSPPGRETQYF. Here the CDR3 DNA reads TGTGCCAGCTCACCACCAGGGAGAGAGACCCAGTACTTC.

V is TRBV2 and J is TRBJ1-2; the match to TRBD1 covers 10 bases. Per germline, CDR1 SNHLY and CDR2 FYNNEI. The CDR3 has 13 amino acids. With V trimmed by 6 bases and J by 8 bases, 6 bases remained unmatched. The CDR3 DNA reads as TGTGCCAGCAGCGGACAGGGGGGAGGCGGCTACACCTTC. Amino acids: CASSGQGGGGYTF.

The rearrangement joins TRBV7-9 to TRBJ1-2; no definite D call. Germline V gene lookup returns CDR1 SEHNR and CDR2 FQNEAQ (reference sequence). Trimming cost V 5 bases and J 4 bases, with 11 bases left between them. CDR3 length equals 13 residues. The CDR3 sequence is CASSGLVIYGYTF. CDR3 nucleotides: TGTGCCAGCAGCGGACTGGTAATCTATGGCTACACCTTC.

As for this clone: An end of the junction does not agree with germline; a read error may underlie this. V and J are TRBV7-9 and TRBJ2-7; 9 positions agree with TRBD2. The V gene's germline CDR1 is SEHNR and CDR2 FQNEAQ (reference sequence). The CDR3 has 16 residues. CDR3 sequence (DNA): TGTTCCAGCAGCTCACCCGGGCTAGCGGGACCCTACGAGCAGTACTTC. This encodes CSSSSPGLAGPYEQYF.

V usage is TRBV5-6 and J usage is TRBJ2-7; 9 bases map to TRBD2. V shed 4 bases and J 2 bases; nucleotides not matched to a gene: 7. The germline V gene has CDR1 SGHDT and CDR2 YYEEEE. The length of the CDR3 is 15 residues. The CDR3 nucleotides read TGTGCCAGCAGCCTTAGCGGGAGAGAACCCTACGAGCAGTACTTC. Translating it yields CASSLSGREPYEQYF.

The genes are TRBV27 and TRBJ1-1; a possible D gene is TRBD1 (5 bases). This CDR3 region has 13 residues. Trimming stripped 3 bases from V and 5 bases from J, with 10 bases between. Per germline, CDR1 MNHEY and CDR2 SMNVEV (reference sequence). The chain's CDR3 is CASSFPGLTEAFF. CDR3 DNA sequence: TGTGCCAGCAGTTTTCCGGGACTTACTGAAGCTTTCTTT.